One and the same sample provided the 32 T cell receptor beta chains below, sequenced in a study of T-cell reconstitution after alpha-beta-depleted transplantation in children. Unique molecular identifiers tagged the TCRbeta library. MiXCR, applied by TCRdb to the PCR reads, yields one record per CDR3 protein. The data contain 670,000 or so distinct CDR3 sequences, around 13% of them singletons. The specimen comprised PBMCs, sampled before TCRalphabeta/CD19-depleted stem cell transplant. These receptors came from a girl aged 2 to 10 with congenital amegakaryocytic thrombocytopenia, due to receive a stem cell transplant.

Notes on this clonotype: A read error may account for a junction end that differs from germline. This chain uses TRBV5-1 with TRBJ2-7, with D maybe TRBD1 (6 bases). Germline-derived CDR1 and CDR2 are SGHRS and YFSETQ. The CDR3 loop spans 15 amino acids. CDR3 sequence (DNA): TGCGCCAGCAGCAAAACCGGGACAAGGCCCTACGAGCAGTACTTT. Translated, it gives CASSKTGTRPYEQYF.

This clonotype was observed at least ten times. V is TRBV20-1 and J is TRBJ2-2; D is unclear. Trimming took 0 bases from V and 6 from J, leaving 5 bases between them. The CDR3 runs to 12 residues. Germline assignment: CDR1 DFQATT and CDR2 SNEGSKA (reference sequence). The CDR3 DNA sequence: TGCAGTGCTAGAGATCTCCCCGGGGAGCTGTTTTTT. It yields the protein CSARDLPGELFF.

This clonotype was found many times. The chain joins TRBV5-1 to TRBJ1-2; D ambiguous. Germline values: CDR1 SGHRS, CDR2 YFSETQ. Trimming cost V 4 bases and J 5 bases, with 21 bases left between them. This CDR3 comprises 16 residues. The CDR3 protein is CASSPTFDSIGYGYTF. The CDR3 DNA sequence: TGCGCCAGCAGCCCGACATTCGACTCTATTGGATATGGCTACACCTTC.

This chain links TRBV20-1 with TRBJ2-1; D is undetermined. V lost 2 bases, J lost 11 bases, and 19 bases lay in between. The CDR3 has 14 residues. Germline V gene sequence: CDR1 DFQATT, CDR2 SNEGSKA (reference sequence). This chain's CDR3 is CSARSSFGVRQQFF. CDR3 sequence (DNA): TGCAGTGCTAGATCGAGTTTTGGGGTGCGGCAGCAGTTCTTC.

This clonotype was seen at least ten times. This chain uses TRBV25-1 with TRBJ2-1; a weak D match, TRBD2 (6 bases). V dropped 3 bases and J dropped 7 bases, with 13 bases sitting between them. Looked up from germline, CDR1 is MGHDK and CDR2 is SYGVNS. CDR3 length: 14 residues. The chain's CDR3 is CASSDRVGGNEQFF. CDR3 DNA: TGTGCCAGCAGTGATCGGGTTGGGGGGAATGAGCAGTTCTTC. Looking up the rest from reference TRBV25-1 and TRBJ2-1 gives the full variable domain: EADIYQTPRYLVIGTGKKITLECSQTMGHDKMYWYQQDPGMELHLIHYSYGVNSTEKGDLSSESTVSRIRTEHFPLTLESARPSHTSQYLCASSDRVGGNEQFFGPGTRLTVL.

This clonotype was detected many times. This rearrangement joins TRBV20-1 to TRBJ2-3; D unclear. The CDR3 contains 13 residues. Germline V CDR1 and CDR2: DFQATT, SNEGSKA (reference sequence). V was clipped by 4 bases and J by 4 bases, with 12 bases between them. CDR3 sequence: CSATFSPSDTQYF. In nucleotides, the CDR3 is TGCAGTGCTACCTTCTCCCCTTCAGATACGCAGTATTTT.

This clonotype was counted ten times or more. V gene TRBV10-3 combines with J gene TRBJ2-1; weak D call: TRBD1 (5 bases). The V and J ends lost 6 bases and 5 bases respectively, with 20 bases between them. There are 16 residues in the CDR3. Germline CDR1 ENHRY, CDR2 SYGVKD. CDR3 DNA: TGTGCCATCAGCACGCTACAGGAACGGGTGGACAATGAGCAGTTCTTC. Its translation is CAISTLQERVDNEQFF.

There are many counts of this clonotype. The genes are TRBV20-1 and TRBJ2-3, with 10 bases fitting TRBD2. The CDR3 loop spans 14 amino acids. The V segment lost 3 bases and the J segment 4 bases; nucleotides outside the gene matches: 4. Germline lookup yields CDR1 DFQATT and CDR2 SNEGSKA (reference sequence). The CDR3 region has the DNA TGCAGTGCTAGGAAAGCGGGAGGGGCAGATACGCAGTATTTT. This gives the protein CSARKAGGADTQYF.

The CDR3, as DNA: TGTGCCAGCAGTTATCTAGAGAACACCGGGGAGCTGTTTTTT. Protein sequence: CASSYLENTGELFF. The V gene is TRBV27, the J gene TRBJ2-2; D gene unclear. V lost 4 bases and J 1 base, leaving 7 bases between the germline ends. The CDR3 totals 14 residues. CDR1 and CDR2 from the germline V gene are MNHEY and SMNVEV (reference sequence).

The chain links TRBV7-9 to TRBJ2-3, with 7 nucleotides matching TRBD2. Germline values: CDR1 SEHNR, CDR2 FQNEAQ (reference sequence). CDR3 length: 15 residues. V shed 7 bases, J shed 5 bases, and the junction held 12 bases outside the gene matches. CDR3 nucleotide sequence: TGTGCCAGCACTCGGGGGACGGCTAGCGGAGATACGCAGTATTTT. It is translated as CASTRGTASGDTQYF.

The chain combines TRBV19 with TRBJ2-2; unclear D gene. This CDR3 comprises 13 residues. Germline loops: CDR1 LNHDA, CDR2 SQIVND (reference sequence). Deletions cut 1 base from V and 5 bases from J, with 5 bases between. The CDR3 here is CASSIARTGELFF. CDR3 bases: TGTGCCAGTAGTATAGCGAGGACCGGGGAGCTGTTTTTT.

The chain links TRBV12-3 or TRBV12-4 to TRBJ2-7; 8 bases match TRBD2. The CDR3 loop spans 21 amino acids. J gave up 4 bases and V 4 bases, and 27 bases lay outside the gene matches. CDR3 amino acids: CASSSAYAGTSRYGGGYEQYF. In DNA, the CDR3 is TGTGCCAGCAGTTCCGCTTATGCCGGGACTAGTAGGTATGGTGGGGGATACGAGCAGTACTTC.

CDR3 region: CSARVINGQNTEAFF. The CDR3 DNA sequence: TGCAGTGCTAGAGTCATCAACGGACAGAACACTGAAGCTTTCTTT. This chain links TRBV20-1 with TRBJ1-1; tentatively, D is TRBD1 (5 bases). The ends were cut back, 1 base at V and 1 base at J, with 13 bases in the middle. This CDR3 contains 15 residues. From germline, CDR1 is DFQATT and CDR2 SNEGSKA (reference sequence).

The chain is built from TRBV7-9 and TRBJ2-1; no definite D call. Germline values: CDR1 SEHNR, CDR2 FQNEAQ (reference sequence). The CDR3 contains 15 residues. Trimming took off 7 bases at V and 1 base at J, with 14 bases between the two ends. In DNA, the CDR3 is TGTGCCAGCAATGGAGTAGGTGGTTCCTACAATGAGCAGTTCTTC. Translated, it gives CASNGVGGSYNEQFF. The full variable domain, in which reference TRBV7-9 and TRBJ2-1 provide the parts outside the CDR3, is DTGVSQNPRHKITKRGQNVTFRCDPISEHNRLYWYRQTLGQGPEFLTYFQNEAQLEKSRLLSDRFSAERPKGSFSTLEIQRTEQGDSAMYLCASNGVGGSYNEQFFGPGTRLTVL.

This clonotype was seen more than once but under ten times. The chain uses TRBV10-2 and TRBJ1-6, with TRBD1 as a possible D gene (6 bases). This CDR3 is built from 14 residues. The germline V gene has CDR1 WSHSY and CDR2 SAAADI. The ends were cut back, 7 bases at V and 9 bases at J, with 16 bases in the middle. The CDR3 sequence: CASTVGRGGSPLHF. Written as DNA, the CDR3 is TGCGCCAGCACGGTGGGCAGGGGTGGTTCACCCCTCCACTTT.

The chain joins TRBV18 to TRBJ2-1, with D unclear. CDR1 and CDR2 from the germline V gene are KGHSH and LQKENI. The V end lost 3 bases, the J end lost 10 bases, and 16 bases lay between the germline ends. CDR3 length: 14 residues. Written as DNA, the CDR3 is TGTGCCAGCTCACCCGGAGTCAATGGGATAGAGCAGTTCTTC. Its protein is CASSPGVNGIEQFF.

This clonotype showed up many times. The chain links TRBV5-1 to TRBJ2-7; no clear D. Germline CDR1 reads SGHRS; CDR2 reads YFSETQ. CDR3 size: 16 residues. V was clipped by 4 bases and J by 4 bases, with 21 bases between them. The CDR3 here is CASSPRRQEIEYEQYF. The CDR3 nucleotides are TGCGCCAGCAGCCCTCGACGGCAGGAAATTGAATACGAGCAGTACTTC.

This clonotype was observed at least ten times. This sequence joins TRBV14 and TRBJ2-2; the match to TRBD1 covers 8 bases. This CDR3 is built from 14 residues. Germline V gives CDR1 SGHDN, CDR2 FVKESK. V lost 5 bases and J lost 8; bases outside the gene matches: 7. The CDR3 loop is CASSEGQGGGELFF. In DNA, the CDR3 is TGTGCCAGCAGCGAAGGACAGGGTGGAGGGGAGCTGTTTTTT.

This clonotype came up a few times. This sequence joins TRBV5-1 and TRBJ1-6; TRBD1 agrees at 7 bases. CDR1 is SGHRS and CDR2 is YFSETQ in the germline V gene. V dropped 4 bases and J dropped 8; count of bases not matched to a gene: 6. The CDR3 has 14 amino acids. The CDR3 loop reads CASSVGQKDSPLHF. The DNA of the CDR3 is TGCGCCAGCAGCGTGGGACAGAAAGATTCACCCCTCCACTTT.

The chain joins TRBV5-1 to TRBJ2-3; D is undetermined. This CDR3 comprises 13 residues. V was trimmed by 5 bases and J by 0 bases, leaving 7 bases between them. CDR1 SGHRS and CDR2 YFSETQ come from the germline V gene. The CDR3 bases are TGCGCCAGCAGTATCACTAGCACAGATACGCAGTATTTT. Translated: CASSITSTDTQYF.

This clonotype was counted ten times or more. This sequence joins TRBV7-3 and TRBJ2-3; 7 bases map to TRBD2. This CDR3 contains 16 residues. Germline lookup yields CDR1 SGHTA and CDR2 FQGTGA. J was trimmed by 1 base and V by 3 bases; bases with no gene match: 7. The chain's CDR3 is CASSLQGLVCTDTQYF. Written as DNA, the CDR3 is TGTGCCAGCAGCTTGCAAGGACTAGTCTGCACAGATACGCAGTATTTT.

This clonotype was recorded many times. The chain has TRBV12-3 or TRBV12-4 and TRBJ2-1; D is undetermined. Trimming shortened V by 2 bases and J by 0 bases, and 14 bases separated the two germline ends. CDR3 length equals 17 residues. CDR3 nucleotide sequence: TGTGCCAGCAGTTTAAGAAGGCGGATGATCTCCTACAATGAGCAGTTCTTC. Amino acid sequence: CASSLRRRMISYNEQFF.

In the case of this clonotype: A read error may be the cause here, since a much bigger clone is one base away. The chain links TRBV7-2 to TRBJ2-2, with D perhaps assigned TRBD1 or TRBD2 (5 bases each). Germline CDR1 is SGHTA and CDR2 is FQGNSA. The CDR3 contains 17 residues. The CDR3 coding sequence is TGTGCCAGCAGCTTAGGGTGGGGACCCCTCTTTACCGGGGATCTGTTTTTT. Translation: CASSLGWGPLFTGDLFF. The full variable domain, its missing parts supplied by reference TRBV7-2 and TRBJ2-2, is GAGVSQSPSNKVTEKGKDVELRCDPISGHTALYWYRQSLGQGLEFLIYFQGNSAPDKSGLPSDRFSAERTGGSVSTLTIQRTQQEDSAVYLCASSLGWGPLFTGDLFFGEGSRLTVL.

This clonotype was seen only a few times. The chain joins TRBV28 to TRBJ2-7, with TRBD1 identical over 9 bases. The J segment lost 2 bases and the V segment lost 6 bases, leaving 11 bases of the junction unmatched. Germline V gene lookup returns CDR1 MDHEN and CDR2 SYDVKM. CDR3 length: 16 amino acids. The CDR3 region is CASRRLTGGLPYEQYF. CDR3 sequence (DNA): TGTGCCAGCAGACGATTGACAGGGGGTCTACCCTACGAGCAGTACTTC.

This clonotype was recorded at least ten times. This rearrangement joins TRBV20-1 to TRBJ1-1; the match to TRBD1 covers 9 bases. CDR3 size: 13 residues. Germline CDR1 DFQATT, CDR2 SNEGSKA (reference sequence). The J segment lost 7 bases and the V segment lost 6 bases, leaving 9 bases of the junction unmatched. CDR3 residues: CSAIPRDRDEAFF. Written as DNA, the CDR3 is TGCAGTGCCATACCCAGGGACAGGGATGAAGCTTTCTTT.

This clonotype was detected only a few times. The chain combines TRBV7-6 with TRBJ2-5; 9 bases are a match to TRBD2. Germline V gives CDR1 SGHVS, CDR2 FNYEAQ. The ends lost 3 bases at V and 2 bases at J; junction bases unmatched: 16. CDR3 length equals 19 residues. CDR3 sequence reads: CASSFFARGPSGTQETQYF. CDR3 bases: TGTGCCAGCAGCTTCTTCGCTCGTGGGCCTAGCGGGACACAAGAGACCCAGTACTTC.

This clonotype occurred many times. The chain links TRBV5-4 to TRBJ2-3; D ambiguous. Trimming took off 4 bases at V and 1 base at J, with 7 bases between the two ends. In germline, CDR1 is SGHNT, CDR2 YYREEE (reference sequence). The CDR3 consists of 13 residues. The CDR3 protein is CASSHRGTDTQYF. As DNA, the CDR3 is TGTGCCAGCAGCCACCGGGGCACAGATACGCAGTATTTT.

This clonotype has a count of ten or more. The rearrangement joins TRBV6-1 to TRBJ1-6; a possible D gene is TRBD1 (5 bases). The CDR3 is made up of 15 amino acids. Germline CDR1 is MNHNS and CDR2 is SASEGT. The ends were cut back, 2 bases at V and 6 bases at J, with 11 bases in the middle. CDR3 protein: CASSEIGTGNSPLHF. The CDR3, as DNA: TGTGCCAGCAGTGAAATCGGGACGGGTAATTCACCCCTCCACTTT.

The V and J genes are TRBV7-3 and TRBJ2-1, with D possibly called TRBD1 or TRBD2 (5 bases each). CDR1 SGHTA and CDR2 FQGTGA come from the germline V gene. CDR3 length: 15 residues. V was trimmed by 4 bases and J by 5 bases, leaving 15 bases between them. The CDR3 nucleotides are TGTGCCAGCAGCTCCCGGGACGAAGCGAACAATGAGCAGTTCTTC. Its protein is CASSSRDEANNEQFF.

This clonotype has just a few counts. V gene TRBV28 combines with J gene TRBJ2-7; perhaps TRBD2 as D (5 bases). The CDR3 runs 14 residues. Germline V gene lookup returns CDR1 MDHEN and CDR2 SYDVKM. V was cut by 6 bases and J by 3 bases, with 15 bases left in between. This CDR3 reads CASSPNGRDYEQYF. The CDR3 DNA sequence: TGTGCCAGCAGCCCCAATGGCCGGGACTACGAGCAGTACTTC.

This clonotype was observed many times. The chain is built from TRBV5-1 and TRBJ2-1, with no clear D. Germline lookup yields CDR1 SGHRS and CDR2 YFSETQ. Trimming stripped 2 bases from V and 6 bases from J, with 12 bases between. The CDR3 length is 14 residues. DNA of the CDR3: TGCGCCAGCAGCTTCTCGTGGCCCCCCAATGAGCAGTTCTTC. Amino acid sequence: CASSFSWPPNEQFF.

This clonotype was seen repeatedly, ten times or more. The chain's CDR3 is CASSLDTSGRADTQYF. The CDR3 DNA sequence: TGTGCCAGCAGCTTAGATACTAGCGGGAGGGCAGATACGCAGTATTTT. The V gene is TRBV7-8, the J gene TRBJ2-3; 13 nucleotides align to TRBD2. In germline, CDR1 is SGHVS, CDR2 FQNEAQ. Trimming took 1 base from V and 4 from J; bases not matched to a gene: 2. The CDR3 has 16 amino acids. The whole variable domain, filled in from reference TRBV7-8 and TRBJ2-3, reads GAGVSQSPRYKVAKRGQDVALRCDPISGHVSLFWYQQALGQGPEFLTYFQNEAQLDKSGLPSDRFFAERPEGSVSTLKIQRTQQEDSAVYLCASSLDTSGRADTQYFGPGTRLTVL.